This TCR beta chain appears in the sequencing data of a study of T cell repertoires in cytomegalovirus infection. Study as a whole: Signatures in public TCR beta sequences pointed to both CMV infection and matching HLA type.

CDR3 size: 15 residues. Germline CDR1 SGHNT, CDR2 YYREEE (reference sequence). V shed 0 bases and J shed 2 bases, with 12 bases lying between them. Points on this clonotype: Its antigen is not known.

Study observations and caveats: Clonotype analysis showed dominance of the ex vivo response by HLA-C-restricted CMV-specific TCR beta clonotypes. Adding up the frequency of public TCR beta families identified people who carried CMV plus the relevant HLA.

TCRdb independently ran MiXCR on the reads; one entry per CDR3 protein. Altogether 400,000 to 550,000 distinct CDR3 sequences are present, around 11% being singletons, with the ten largest covering roughly 10%. The rearrangement joins TRBV5-4 to TRBJ2-7; a possible D gene is TRBD2 (6 bases). The sequencing input was PBMCs. The source is a human donor in good health (CMV status not recorded). Some clones in this sample may be carry-over from other donors' samples. Written as DNA, the CDR3 is TGTGCCAGCAGCTTGGGGCGGGGTTCCCCCTACGAGCAGTACTTC. Translation gives CASSLGRGSPYEQYF.